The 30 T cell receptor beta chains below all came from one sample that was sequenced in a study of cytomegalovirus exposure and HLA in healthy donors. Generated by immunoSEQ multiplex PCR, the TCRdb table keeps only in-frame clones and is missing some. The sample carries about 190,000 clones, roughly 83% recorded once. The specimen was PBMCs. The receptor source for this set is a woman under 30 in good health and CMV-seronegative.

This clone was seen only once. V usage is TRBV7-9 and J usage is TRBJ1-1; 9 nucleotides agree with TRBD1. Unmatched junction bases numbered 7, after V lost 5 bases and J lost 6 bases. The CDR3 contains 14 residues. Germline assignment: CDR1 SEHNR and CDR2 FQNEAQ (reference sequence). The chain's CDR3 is CASSRGQGRAEAFF. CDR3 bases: TGTGCCAGCAGCCGTGGACAGGGGAGAGCTGAAGCTTTCTTT.

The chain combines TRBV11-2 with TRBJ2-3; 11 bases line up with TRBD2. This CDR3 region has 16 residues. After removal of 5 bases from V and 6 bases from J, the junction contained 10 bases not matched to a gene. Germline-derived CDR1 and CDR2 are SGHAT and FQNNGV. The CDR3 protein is CASSPHLAGGRDTQYF. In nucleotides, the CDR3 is TGTGCCAGCAGCCCCCACCTAGCGGGAGGAAGGGATACGCAGTATTTT.

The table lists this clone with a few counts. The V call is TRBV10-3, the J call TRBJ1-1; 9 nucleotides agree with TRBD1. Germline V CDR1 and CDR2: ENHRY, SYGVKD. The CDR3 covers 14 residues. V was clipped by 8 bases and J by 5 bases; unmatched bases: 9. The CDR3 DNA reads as TGTGCCATCGGCACAGGGGGCAGGGGGACTGAAGCTTTCTTT. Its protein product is CAIGTGGRGTEAFF.

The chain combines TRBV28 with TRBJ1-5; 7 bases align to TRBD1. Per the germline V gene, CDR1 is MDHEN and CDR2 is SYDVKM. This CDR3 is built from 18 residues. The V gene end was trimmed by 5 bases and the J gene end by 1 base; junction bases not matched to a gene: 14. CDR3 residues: CASSPPPGQKMSNQPQHF. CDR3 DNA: TGTGCCAGCAGTCCACCGCCGGGACAGAAAATGAGCAATCAGCCCCAGCATTTT.

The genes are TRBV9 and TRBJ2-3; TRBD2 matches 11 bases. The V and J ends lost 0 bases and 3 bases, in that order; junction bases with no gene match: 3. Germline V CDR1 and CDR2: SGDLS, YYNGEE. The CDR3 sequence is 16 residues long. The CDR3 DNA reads TGTGCCAGCAGCGTAGGGCTAGCGGGGGGAACAGATACGCAGTATTTT. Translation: CASSVGLAGGTDTQYF.

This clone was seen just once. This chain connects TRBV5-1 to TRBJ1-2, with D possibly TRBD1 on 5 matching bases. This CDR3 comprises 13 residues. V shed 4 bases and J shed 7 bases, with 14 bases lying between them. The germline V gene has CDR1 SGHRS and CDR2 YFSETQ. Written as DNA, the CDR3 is TGCGCCAGCAGCATGACAGACCGGTCTGGCTACACCTTC. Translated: CASSMTDRSGYTF.

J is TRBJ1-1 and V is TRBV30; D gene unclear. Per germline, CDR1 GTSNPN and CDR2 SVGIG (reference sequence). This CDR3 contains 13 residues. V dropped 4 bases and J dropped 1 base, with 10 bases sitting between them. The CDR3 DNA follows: TGTGCCTGGACATTGGGCACGAACACTGAAGCTTTCTTT. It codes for CAWTLGTNTEAFF.

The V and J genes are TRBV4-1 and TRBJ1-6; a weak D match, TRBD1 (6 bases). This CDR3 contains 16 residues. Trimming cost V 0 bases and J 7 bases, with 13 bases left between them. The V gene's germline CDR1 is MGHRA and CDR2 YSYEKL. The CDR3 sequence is CASSQESQGRNSPLHF. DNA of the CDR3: TGCGCCAGCAGCCAAGAATCACAGGGTAGGAATTCACCCCTCCACTTT.

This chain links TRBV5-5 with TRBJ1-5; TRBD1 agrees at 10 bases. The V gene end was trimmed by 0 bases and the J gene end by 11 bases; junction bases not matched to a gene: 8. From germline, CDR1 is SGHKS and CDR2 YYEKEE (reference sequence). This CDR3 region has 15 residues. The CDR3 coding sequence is TGTGCCAGCAGCTTGGCCGGGACAGGGGTCTTAGCCCAGCATTTT. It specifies CASSLAGTGVLAQHF.

The CDR3 protein is CASRRSDLSSYEQYF. The DNA of the CDR3 is TGTGCCAGCAGGAGATCGGACTTGAGCTCCTACGAGCAGTACTTC. The V call is TRBV6-1, the J call TRBJ2-7; TRBD2 might be the D (5 bases). Trimming pared 6 bases from V and 0 bases from J, leaving 15 bases between. Germline CDR1 reads MNHNS; CDR2 reads SASEGT. CDR3 length: 15 residues.

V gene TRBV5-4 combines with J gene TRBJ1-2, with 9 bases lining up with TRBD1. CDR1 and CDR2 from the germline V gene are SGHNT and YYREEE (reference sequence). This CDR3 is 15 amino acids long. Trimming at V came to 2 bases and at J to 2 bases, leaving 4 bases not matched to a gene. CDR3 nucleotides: TGTGCCAGCAGCTTCGGACAGGGGAGGAACTATGGCTACACCTTC. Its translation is CASSFGQGRNYGYTF.

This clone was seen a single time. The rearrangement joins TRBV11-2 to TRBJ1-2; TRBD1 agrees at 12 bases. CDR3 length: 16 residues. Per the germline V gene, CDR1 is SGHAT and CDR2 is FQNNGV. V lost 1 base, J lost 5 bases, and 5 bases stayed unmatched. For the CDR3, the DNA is TGTGCCAGCAGCTTAGTACCGGGACAGGGGGCTTATGGCTACACCTTC. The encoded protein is CASSLVPGQGAYGYTF.

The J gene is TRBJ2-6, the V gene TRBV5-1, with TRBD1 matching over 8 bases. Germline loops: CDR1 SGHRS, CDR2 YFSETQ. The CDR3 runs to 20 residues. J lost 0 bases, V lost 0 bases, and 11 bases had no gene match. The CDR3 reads CASSLGQGTLSLSGANVLTF. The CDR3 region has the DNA TGCGCCAGCAGCTTGGGACAGGGGACTCTCTCTCTCTCTGGGGCCAACGTCCTGACTTTC.

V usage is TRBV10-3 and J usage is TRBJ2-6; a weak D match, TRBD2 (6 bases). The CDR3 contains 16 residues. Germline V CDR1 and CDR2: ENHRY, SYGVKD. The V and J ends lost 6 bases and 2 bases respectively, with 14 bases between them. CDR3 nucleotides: TGTGCCATCAGCGACCCTTGGGGGGCTGGGGCCAACGTCCTGACTTTC. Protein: CAISDPWGAGANVLTF.

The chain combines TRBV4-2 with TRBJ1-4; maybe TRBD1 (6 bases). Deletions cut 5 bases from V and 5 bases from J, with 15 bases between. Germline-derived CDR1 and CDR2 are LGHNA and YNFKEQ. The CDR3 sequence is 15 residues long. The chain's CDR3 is CASSWKRGANEKLFF. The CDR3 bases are TGTGCCAGCAGCTGGAAGCGGGGGGCGAATGAAAAACTGTTTTTT.

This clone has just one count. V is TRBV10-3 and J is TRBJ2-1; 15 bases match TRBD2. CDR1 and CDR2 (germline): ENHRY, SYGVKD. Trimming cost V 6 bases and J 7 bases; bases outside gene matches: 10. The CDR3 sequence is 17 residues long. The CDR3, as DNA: TGTGCCATCAGGGCGGGACTAGCGGGAGGTTCGTGGAATGAGCAGTTCTTC. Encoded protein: CAIRAGLAGGSWNEQFF.

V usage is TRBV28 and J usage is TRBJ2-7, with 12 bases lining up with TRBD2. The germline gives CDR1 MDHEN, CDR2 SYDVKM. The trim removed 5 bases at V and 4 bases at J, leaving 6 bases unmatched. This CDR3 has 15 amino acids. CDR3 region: CASSPASGRAYEQYF. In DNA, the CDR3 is TGTGCCAGCAGTCCGGCTAGCGGGAGGGCATACGAGCAGTACTTC.

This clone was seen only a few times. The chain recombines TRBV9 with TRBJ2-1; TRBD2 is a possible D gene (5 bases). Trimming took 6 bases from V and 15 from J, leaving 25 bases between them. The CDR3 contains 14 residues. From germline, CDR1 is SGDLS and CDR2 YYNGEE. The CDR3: CASTPEGPARMMFF. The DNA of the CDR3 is TGTGCCAGCACTCCTGAGGGCCCAGCTAGAATGATGTTCTTC. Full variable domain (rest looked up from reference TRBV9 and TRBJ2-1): DSGVTQTPKHLITATGQRVTLRCSPRSGDLSVYWYQQSLDQGLQFLIQYYNGEERAKGNILERFSAQQFPDLHSELNLSSLELGDSALYFCASTPEGPARMMFFGPGTRLTVL.

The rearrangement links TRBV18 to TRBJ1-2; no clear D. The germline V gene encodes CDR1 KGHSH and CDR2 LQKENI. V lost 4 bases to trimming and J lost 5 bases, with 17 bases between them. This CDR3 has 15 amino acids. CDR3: CASSLREGGLYGYTF. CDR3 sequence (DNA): TGTGCCAGCTCACTCCGAGAAGGAGGGCTATATGGCTACACCTTC.

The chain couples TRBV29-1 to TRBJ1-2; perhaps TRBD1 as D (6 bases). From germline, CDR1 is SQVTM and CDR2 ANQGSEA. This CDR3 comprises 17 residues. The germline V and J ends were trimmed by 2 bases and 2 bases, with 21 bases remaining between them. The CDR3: CSVERVIDRIQNYGYTF. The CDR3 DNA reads TGCAGCGTTGAACGTGTAATAGACAGGATACAAAACTATGGCTACACCTTC.

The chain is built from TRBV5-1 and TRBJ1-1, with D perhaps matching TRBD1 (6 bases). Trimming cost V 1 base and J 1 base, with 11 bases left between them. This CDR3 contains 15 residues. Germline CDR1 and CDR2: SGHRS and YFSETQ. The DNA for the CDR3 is TGCGCCAGCAGCTTGCTTCGGACAGCGAACACTGAAGCTTTCTTT. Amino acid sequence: CASSLLRTANTEAFF.

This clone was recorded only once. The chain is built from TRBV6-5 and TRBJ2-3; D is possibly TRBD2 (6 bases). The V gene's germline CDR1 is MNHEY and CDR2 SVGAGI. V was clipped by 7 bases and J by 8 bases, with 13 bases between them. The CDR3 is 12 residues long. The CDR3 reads CASINVGGTQYF. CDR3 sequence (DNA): TGTGCCAGCATCAACGTCGGGGGTACGCAGTATTTT.

Here the CDR3 DNA reads TGTGCCACCAGCAGCAGGCGGGCAAGGGACAATGAGCAGTTCTTC. Its protein is CATSSRRARDNEQFF. The chain has TRBV15 and TRBJ2-1; TRBD2 is a possible D gene (5 bases). V was cut by 3 bases and J by 5 bases, with 14 bases left in between. The CDR3 is made up of 15 amino acids. Germline CDR1 LNHNV, CDR2 YYDKDF (reference sequence).

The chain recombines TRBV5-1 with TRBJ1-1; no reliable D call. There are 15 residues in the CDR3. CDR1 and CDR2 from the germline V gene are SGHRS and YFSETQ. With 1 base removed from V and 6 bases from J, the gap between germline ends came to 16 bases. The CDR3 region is CASSLTLFAAPEAFF. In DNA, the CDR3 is TGCGCCAGCAGCTTGACTCTTTTCGCTGCGCCTGAAGCTTTCTTT. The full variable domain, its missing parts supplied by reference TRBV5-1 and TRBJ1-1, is KAGVTQTPRYLIKTRGQQVTLSCSPISGHRSVSWYQQTPGQGLQFLFEYFSETQRNKGNFPGRFSGRQFSNSRSEMNVSTLELGDSALYLCASSLTLFAAPEAFFGQGTRLTVV.

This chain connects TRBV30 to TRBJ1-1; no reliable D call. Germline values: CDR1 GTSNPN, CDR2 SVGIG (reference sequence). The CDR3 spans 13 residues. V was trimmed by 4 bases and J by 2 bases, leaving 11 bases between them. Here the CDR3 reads CAWTDRFNTEAFF. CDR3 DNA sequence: TGTGCCTGGACCGATAGATTCAACACTGAAGCTTTCTTT.

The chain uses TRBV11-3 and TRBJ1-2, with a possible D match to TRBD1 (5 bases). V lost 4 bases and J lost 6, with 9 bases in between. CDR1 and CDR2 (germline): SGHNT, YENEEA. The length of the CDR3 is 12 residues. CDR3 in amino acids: CASSSAGDGYTF. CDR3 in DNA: TGTGCCAGCAGCTCAGCGGGGGATGGCTACACCTTC.

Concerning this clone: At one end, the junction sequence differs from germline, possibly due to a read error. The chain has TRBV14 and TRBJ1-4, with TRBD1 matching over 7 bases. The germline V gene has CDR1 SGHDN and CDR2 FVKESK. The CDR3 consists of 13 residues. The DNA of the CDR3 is TGTGCCAGCAGGCAAGGGAACAGGGGAAAACTGTTTTTT. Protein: CASRQGNRGKLFF.

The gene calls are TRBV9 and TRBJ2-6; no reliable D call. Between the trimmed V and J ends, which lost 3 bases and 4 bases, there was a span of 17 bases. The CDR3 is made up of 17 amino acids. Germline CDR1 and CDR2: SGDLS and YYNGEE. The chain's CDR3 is CASSAEVAVGGANVLTF. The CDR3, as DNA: TGTGCCAGCAGCGCCGAGGTGGCGGTCGGAGGGGCCAACGTCCTGACTTTC.

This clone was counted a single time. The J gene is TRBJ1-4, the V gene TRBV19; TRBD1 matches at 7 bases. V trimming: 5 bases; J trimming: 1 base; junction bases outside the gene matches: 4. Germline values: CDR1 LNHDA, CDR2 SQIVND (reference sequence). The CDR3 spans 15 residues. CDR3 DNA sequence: TGTGCCAGTAGTCCTACAGGGGTAACTAATGAAAAACTGTTTTTT. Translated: CASSPTGVTNEKLFF.

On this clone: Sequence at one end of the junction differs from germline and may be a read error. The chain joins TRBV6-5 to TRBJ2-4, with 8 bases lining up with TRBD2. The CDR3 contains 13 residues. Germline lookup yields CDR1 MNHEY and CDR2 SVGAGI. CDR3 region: CASSYTRGGDVAF. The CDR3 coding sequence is TGTGCCAGCAGTTACACTCGGGGGGGGGACGTCGCTTTC.